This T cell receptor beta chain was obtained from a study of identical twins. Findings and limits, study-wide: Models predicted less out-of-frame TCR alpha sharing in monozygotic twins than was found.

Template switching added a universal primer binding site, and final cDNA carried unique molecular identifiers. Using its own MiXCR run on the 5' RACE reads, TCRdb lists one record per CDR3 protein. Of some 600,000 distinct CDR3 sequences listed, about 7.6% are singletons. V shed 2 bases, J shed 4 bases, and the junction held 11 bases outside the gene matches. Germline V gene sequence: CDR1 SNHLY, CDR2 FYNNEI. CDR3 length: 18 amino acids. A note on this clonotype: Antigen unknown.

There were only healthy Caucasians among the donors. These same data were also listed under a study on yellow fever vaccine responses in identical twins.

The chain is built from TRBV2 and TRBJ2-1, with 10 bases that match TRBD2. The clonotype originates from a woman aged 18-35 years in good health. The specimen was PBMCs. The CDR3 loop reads CASSEILAGETPYNEQFF. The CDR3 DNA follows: TGTGCCAGCAGTGAAATCCTAGCGGGAGAGACCCCGTACAATGAGCAGTTCTTC.